The sample holds a few counts of the clone carrying this TCR beta chain. Its antigen is unknown. The data were taken from a study of beta chain features in type 1 diabetes. General observations from the study: Type 1 diabetes patients showed a moderate but significant shortening of TCRB CDR3s in all four CD4+ subsets.

Expressed TCRB transcripts were sequenced because the isolated RNA had all been reverse transcribed beforehand. Sequenced by immunoSEQ multiplex PCR; TCRdb stores in-frame clones only, minus some. The sample has 300,000 to 350,000 clones; about 14% are singletons. The germline V gene has CDR1 MNHEY and CDR2 SVGAGI. The CDR3 has 15 residues. Trimming shortened V by 0 bases and J by 4 bases, and 12 bases separated the two germline ends. V and J are TRBV6-5 and TRBJ1-1, with a tentative D call TRBD1 (6 bases). The sequence was collected from a woman younger than 35 with type 1 diabetes. What was sequenced was naive CD4+ T cells from blood. The CDR3 reads CASSYSIQGSTEAFF. CDR3 coding DNA: TGTGCCAGCAGTTACTCGATACAGGGAAGCACTGAAGCTTTCTTT.